Each of the 25 T cell receptor beta chains below was sequenced from the same sample in a study of blood T cell repertoires in COVID-19. This table comes from immunoSEQ multiplex PCR, and its TCRdb copy is limited to in-frame clones, with some not included. The sample has about 160,000 clones, about 90% seen once. Specimen: peripheral blood. The receptors here all came from a man aged 25 to 40 with COVID-19, enrolled during active disease.

The V and J genes are TRBV27 and TRBJ1-4; D is unresolved. The germline V and J ends were trimmed by 8 bases and 4 bases, with 17 bases remaining between them. Germline V lookup: CDR1 MNHEY, CDR2 SMNVEV (reference sequence). The CDR3 consists of 15 residues. The CDR3 spells CASLFLGLINEKLFF. CDR3 sequence (DNA): TGTGCCAGCCTCTTCTTAGGACTTATTAATGAAAAACTGTTTTTT.

The chain carries TRBV5-4 and TRBJ2-5; D might be TRBD1 (6 bases). CDR1 SGHNT and CDR2 YYREEE come from the germline V gene (reference sequence). The CDR3 runs to 13 residues. V lost 3 bases to trimming and J lost 5 bases, with 11 bases between them. The CDR3 DNA is TGTGCCAGCAGCTCCCAGGGGTTGGAGACCCAGTACTTC. It yields the protein CASSSQGLETQYF.

The chain has TRBV5-6 and TRBJ1-2; perhaps TRBD1 as D (5 bases). V lost 5 bases and J 4 bases, leaving 24 bases between the germline ends. Germline V gives CDR1 SGHDT, CDR2 YYEEEE. The CDR3 sequence is 17 residues long. The CDR3 DNA follows: TGTGCCAGCAGATCCATTTCTAATGCGGGGGGTGGCTATGGCTACACCTTC. Amino acid sequence: CASRSISNAGGGYGYTF.

This clone was recorded once. The CDR3, as DNA: TGTGCCAGCAGCCAAGACGACTCGAATATTTACAATGAGCAGTTCTTC. Translation: CASSQDDSNIYNEQFF. The rearrangement joins TRBV3-1 (or the pseudogene TRBV3-2) to TRBJ2-1; D is undetermined. Germline CDR1 LGHDT, CDR2 YNNKEL (reference sequence). Trimming shortened V by 0 bases and J by 4 bases, and 13 bases separated the two germline ends. The CDR3 contains 16 residues.

This sequence joins TRBV2 and TRBJ1-5; no clear D gene. Germline loops: CDR1 SNHLY, CDR2 FYNNEI. V was shortened by 4 bases and J by 4 bases, with 8 bases between the two germline ends. The CDR3 totals 13 residues. The CDR3, as DNA: TGTGCCAGCAGTGTTTCCCCGAATCAGCCCCAGCATTTT. Encoded protein: CASSVSPNQPQHF.

The V gene is TRBV28, the J gene TRBJ2-7; 11 bases are a match to TRBD2. Trimming cost V 2 bases and J 0 bases; bases outside gene matches: 6. The CDR3 is made up of 17 amino acids. Germline V gene data show CDR1 as MDHEN and CDR2 as SYDVKM. CDR3 region: CASSLGGTSGYSYEQYF. The CDR3, as DNA: TGTGCCAGCAGTTTAGGCGGGACTAGCGGTTACTCCTACGAGCAGTACTTC.

The chain carries TRBV9 and TRBJ2-2; 12 nucleotides match TRBD1. J lost 4 bases, V lost 4 bases, and 8 bases had no gene match. The CDR3 totals 17 residues. Per germline, CDR1 SGDLS and CDR2 YYNGEE. In nucleotides, the CDR3 is TGTGCCAGCAGCCCCAACCCGGGACAGGGGGCCACCGGGGAGCTGTTTTTT. Amino acid sequence: CASSPNPGQGATGELFF.

The V gene is TRBV18, the J gene TRBJ2-5, with a tentative D call TRBD1 (6 bases). V was shortened by 5 bases and J by 1 base, with 11 bases between the two germline ends. The germline V gene has CDR1 KGHSH and CDR2 LQKENI. The CDR3 length is 14 residues. The DNA for the CDR3 is TGTGCCAGCTCAAAAGACAGGTTCCAAGAGACCCAGTACTTC. Translation: CASSKDRFQETQYF.

This chain connects TRBV21-1 to TRBJ2-3; the D call TRBD2 from the table was never checked on the DNA. TRBV21-1 is marked as a pseudogene. CDR3 size: 23 residues. The CDR3 DNA follows: TGTGCCAGCAGCAAAGGTATCCGGCCGGGACTAGCGGGAGGGTCCTTCAGCACAGATACGCAGTATTTT. This translates into CASSKGIRPGLAGGSFSTDTQYF.

The chain couples TRBV28 to TRBJ1-2, with no clear D. Germline CDR1 is MDHEN and CDR2 is SYDVKM. V lost 5 bases and J lost 4, with 5 bases in between. The CDR3 contains 11 residues. The CDR3 reads CASSQAYGYTF. DNA for the CDR3: TGTGCCAGCAGTCAGGCCTATGGCTACACCTTC.

The genes are TRBV28 and TRBJ1-1; no firm D call. The germline CDR1 and CDR2 sequences are MDHEN and SYDVKM. Deletions cut 2 bases from V and 3 bases from J, with 10 bases between. The CDR3 loop spans 14 amino acids. Written as DNA, the CDR3 is TGTGCCAGCAGTTTAGGCGGGCTCCACACTGAAGCTTTCTTT. Amino acids: CASSLGGLHTEAFF.

The rearrangement joins TRBV19 to TRBJ1-1; the D is unclear. V lost 2 bases and J 1 base, leaving 8 bases between the germline ends. CDR3 length equals 14 residues. CDR1 is LNHDA and CDR2 is SQIVND in the germline V gene (reference sequence). The CDR3 region has the DNA TGTGCCAGTAGTATAAGGTCTAGGAACACTGAAGCTTTCTTT. Protein: CASSIRSRNTEAFF.

The chain joins TRBV7-9 to TRBJ2-5, with 13 bases that match TRBD2. The CDR3 consists of 15 residues. With 7 bases clipped from V and 0 bases from J, the junction kept 2 bases outside the gene matches. Germline values: CDR1 SEHNR, CDR2 FQNEAQ (reference sequence). CDR3 residues: CASTGLAGDQETQYF. CDR3 nucleotides: TGTGCCAGCACCGGACTAGCGGGGGACCAAGAGACCCAGTACTTC. The variable domain in full, with the rest retrieved from reference TRBV7-9 and TRBJ2-5, is DTGVSQNPRHKITKRGQNVTFRCDPISEHNRLYWYRQTLGQGPEFLTYFQNEAQLEKSRLLSDRFSAERPKGSFSTLEIQRTEQGDSAMYLCASTGLAGDQETQYFGPGTRLLVL.

The gene calls are TRBV28 and TRBJ2-1; a weak D match, TRBD2 (5 bases). V lost 3 bases and J 8 bases, leaving 14 bases between the germline ends. CDR1 is MDHEN, CDR2 SYDVKM, per germline. CDR3 length: 14 residues. In DNA, the CDR3 is TGTGCCAGCAGTTTGCCGGCTAGCCGCGATGAGCAGTTCTTC. It translates to CASSLPASRDEQFF.

V gene TRBV7-2 combines with J gene TRBJ2-4; a weak D match, TRBD1 (6 bases). CDR1 and CDR2 (germline): SGHTA, FQGNSA. The V gene lost 1 base and the J gene lost 7 bases, with 11 bases spanning the gap. The CDR3 has 14 amino acids. The CDR3 loop is CASSLEGQINIQYF. CDR3 coding DNA: TGTGCCAGCAGCTTAGAAGGACAGATTAACATTCAGTACTTC.

The chain carries TRBV5-1 and TRBJ2-1; 8 bases map to TRBD2. This CDR3 is built from 17 residues. Germline CDR1 SGHRS, CDR2 YFSETQ. The ends lost 0 bases at V and 3 bases at J; junction bases unmatched: 8. CDR3 bases: TGCGCCAGCAGCTTGGAACCAGCGGGAGCCTTCTACAATGAGCAGTTCTTC. Its protein is CASSLEPAGAFYNEQFF.

The chain combines TRBV11-2 with TRBJ1-1, with D perhaps matching TRBD1 (5 bases). Deletions cut 5 bases from V and 0 bases from J, with 22 bases between. The CDR3 runs 18 residues. Germline lookup yields CDR1 SGHAT and CDR2 FQNNGV. The CDR3, as DNA: TGTGCCAGCAGCATCGGAGGGGTGGTGGGACGGATGAACACTGAAGCTTTCTTT. Its translation is CASSIGGVVGRMNTEAFF.

The rearrangement links TRBV27 to TRBJ1-2; 10 bases align to TRBD1. The V segment lost 6 bases and the J segment 4 bases; nucleotides outside the gene matches: 5. Germline assignment: CDR1 MNHEY and CDR2 SMNVEV (reference sequence). The CDR3 runs 14 residues. In nucleotides, the CDR3 is TGTGCCAGCAGGGAGACAGGGGGCGCCTATGGCTACACCTTC. Amino acids: CASRETGGAYGYTF.

The chain is built from TRBV5-1 and TRBJ2-7; 9 nucleotides match TRBD1. The germline V gene has CDR1 SGHRS and CDR2 YFSETQ. Trimming took 2 bases from V and 7 from J; bases not matched to a gene: 7. The length of the CDR3 is 14 residues. The CDR3 DNA sequence: TGCGCCAGCAGCTTAGAACAGGGGGCGCGGGAGCAGTACTTC. Residues: CASSLEQGAREQYF.

The V gene is TRBV7-9, the J gene TRBJ1-2; no firm D call. The germline V and J ends were trimmed by 6 bases and 5 bases, with 13 bases remaining between them. The germline gives CDR1 SEHNR, CDR2 FQNEAQ (reference sequence). The CDR3 totals 13 residues. CDR3 loop: CASSRDGLYGYTF. The CDR3 DNA reads TGTGCCAGCAGTCGTGACGGACTATATGGCTACACCTTC.

This clone appeared once. The chain uses TRBV4-1 and TRBJ1-6; possibly TRBD1 for D (5 bases). The V end lost 4 bases, the J end lost 5 bases, and 18 bases lay between the germline ends. The CDR3 is 17 amino acids. Germline CDR1 is MGHRA and CDR2 is YSYEKL. The DNA of the CDR3 is TGCGCCAGCAGCCCAGTCGAGGACACTCCACATAATTCACCCCTCCACTTT. Translation: CASSPVEDTPHNSPLHF.

This rearrangement joins TRBV7-9 to TRBJ2-7; 11 positions agree with TRBD1. The CDR3 covers 14 residues. In germline, CDR1 is SEHNR, CDR2 FQNEAQ (reference sequence). Germline trimming cut 8 bases from V and 6 bases from J; bases unmatched to any gene: 9. DNA for the CDR3: TGTGCCAGCGCAACACCTGGGACAGGGGGCGAGCAGTACTTC. Translating it yields CASATPGTGGEQYF. The whole variable domain, filled in from reference TRBV7-9 and TRBJ2-7, reads DTGVSQNPRHKITKRGQNVTFRCDPISEHNRLYWYRQTLGQGPEFLTYFQNEAQLEKSRLLSDRFSAERPKGSFSTLEIQRTEQGDSAMYLCASATPGTGGEQYFGPGTRLTVT.

This clone was recorded once. V and J are TRBV7-2 and TRBJ1-1, with D maybe TRBD1 (6 bases). The CDR3 contains 13 residues. Trimming removed 3 bases at V and 5 bases at J, with 10 bases between. The germline V gene encodes CDR1 SGHTA and CDR2 FQGNSA. Written as DNA, the CDR3 is TGTGCCAGCAGCTTCGGGGGGCAGACTGAAGCTTTCTTT. Its protein is CASSFGGQTEAFF.

The rearrangement links TRBV5-1 to TRBJ1-5; no clear D. The CDR3 runs to 15 residues. The V end was cut by 0 bases, the J end by 6 bases, with 13 bases between. Germline assignment: CDR1 SGHRS and CDR2 YFSETQ. CDR3 DNA: TGCGCCAGCAGCTTGGGTGGCGCCGGAGTTCAGCCCCAGCATTTT. Translating it yields CASSLGGAGVQPQHF.

Only one count was recorded for this clone. The gene calls are TRBV6-2 or TRBV6-3 and TRBJ2-5; tentatively, D is TRBD1 (5 bases). The V gene lost 2 bases and the J gene lost 5 bases, with 15 bases spanning the gap. This CDR3 comprises 15 residues. From germline, CDR1 is MNHEY and CDR2 SVGEGT. The CDR3 loop reads CASSYPREVQETQYF. In DNA, the CDR3 is TGTGCCAGCAGTTACCCCAGGGAAGTACAGGAGACCCAGTACTTC.